The 25 T cell receptor beta chains below were found in one sample sequenced in a study of cytomegalovirus exposure and HLA in healthy donors. PCR involved 60 Vbeta and 13 Jbeta primers. Profiled with immunoSEQ multiplex PCR; TCRdb holds only in-frame clones, not every one. The sample records 120,000 or so clones, approximately 78% being singletons. Source material: PBMCs. The receptors derive from a man under 40 in good health and CMV-seropositive.

The J gene is TRBJ2-7, the V gene TRBV28, with 10 bases aligning to TRBD1. CDR3 length: 15 residues. Trimming removed 6 bases from V and 5 bases from J; junction bases left unmatched: 10. CDR1 and CDR2 from the germline V gene are MDHEN and SYDVKM. The CDR3 DNA is TGTGCCAGCAGCCACCGAGGGACAGGGGACCACGAGCAGTACTTC. It specifies CASSHRGTGDHEQYF.

The chain couples TRBV4-3 to TRBJ2-1, with 7 bases matching TRBD2. After removal of 3 bases from V and 0 bases from J, the junction contained 2 bases not matched to a gene. The CDR3 loop spans 15 amino acids. Looked up from germline, CDR1 is LGHNA and CDR2 is YSLEER. The CDR3 is CASSHGGSSYNEQFF. The CDR3 DNA reads as TGCGCCAGCAGCCACGGCGGGAGCTCCTACAATGAGCAGTTCTTC.

V is TRBV9 and J is TRBJ2-1; 10 positions match TRBD2. CDR1 is SGDLS, CDR2 YYNGEE, per germline. The CDR3 runs to 16 residues. V shed 4 bases and J 12 bases; nucleotides not matched to a gene: 16. Here the CDR3 reads CASSTQAGGSLVRQFF. As DNA, the CDR3 is TGTGCCAGCAGCACTCAAGCGGGAGGGAGTCTTGTACGGCAGTTCTTC. Variable domain in full (rest from reference TRBV9 and TRBJ2-1): DSGVTQTPKHLITATGQRVTLRCSPRSGDLSVYWYQQSLDQGLQFLIQYYNGEERAKGNILERFSAQQFPDLHSELNLSSLELGDSALYFCASSTQAGGSLVRQFFGPGTRLTVL.

The chain joins TRBV6-5 to TRBJ2-7, with 7 bases aligning to TRBD1. V lost 4 bases to trimming and J lost 6 bases; unmatched junction nucleotides: 9. The CDR3 covers 14 residues. The germline V gene has CDR1 MNHEY and CDR2 SVGAGI. The CDR3 DNA is TGTGCCAGCAGTTTTGACAGGGATAGTGCCGAGCAGTACTTC. Translation gives CASSFDRDSAEQYF.

This chain uses TRBV30 with TRBJ1-5; 9 nucleotides agree with TRBD1. CDR3 length equals 16 residues. Germline CDR1 is GTSNPN and CDR2 is SVGIG (reference sequence). V lost 0 bases to trimming and J lost 3 bases; unmatched junction nucleotides: 6. This chain's CDR3 is CAWSVTDRGNNQPQHF. Here the CDR3 DNA reads TGTGCCTGGAGTGTAACGGACAGGGGCAACAATCAGCCCCAGCATTTT.

Only a few counts were recorded for this clone. V is TRBV5-1 and J is TRBJ2-7; a possible D gene is TRBD1 (6 bases). The CDR3 runs 15 residues. Germline-derived CDR1 and CDR2 are SGHRS and YFSETQ. V lost 4 bases and J 7 bases, leaving 21 bases between the germline ends. CDR3 DNA: TGCGCCAGCAGCCCGATACGGACAGACCTTAGGGAGCAGTACTTC. This translates into CASSPIRTDLREQYF.

In its sample, this clone was seen a few times. The V gene is TRBV5-6, the J gene TRBJ1-3; D gene unclear. The CDR3 has 16 residues. Germline assignment: CDR1 SGHDT and CDR2 YYEEEE. V lost 0 bases, J lost 0 bases, and 10 bases lay in between. CDR3 region: CASSLAVSFSGNTIYF. The DNA of the CDR3 is TGTGCCAGCAGCTTGGCCGTTAGCTTCTCTGGAAACACCATATATTTT.

The rearrangement links TRBV4-1 to TRBJ2-3, with 7 bases identical to TRBD2. Unmatched junction bases numbered 5, after V lost 4 bases and J lost 4 bases. This CDR3 is built from 14 residues. Germline CDR1 MGHRA, CDR2 YSYEKL. This CDR3 is CASSPREGPDTQYF. DNA for the CDR3: TGCGCCAGCAGCCCCAGGGAGGGCCCAGATACGCAGTATTTT.

This chain connects TRBV18 to TRBJ2-7; D is unclear. The CDR3 covers 12 residues. Deletions cut 6 bases from V and 4 bases from J, with 10 bases between. Germline values: CDR1 KGHSH, CDR2 LQKENI. The CDR3 nucleotides are TGTGCCAGCTCTATTAACCAGTACGAGCAGTACTTC. It encodes CASSINQYEQYF. The full variable domain, rest sourced from reference TRBV18 and TRBJ2-7, is NAGVMQNPRHLVRRRGQEARLRCSPMKGHSHVYWYRQLPEEGLKFMVYLQKENIIDESGMPKERFSAEFPKEGPSILRIQQVVRGDSAAYFCASSINQYEQYFGPGTRLTVT.

The rearrangement joins TRBV5-4 to TRBJ2-5; possible D gene TRBD2, 6 bases. The CDR3 contains 15 residues. Germline V lookup: CDR1 SGHNT, CDR2 YYREEE (reference sequence). The germline V and J ends were trimmed by 0 bases and 7 bases, with 16 bases remaining between them. CDR3 coding DNA: TGTGCCAGCAGCTTGGACGCTAGCGAATTGGGGACCCAGTACTTC. Protein: CASSLDASELGTQYF.

The chain uses TRBV27 and TRBJ2-2; no firm D call. Trimming took 2 bases from V and 0 from J, leaving 4 bases between them. The CDR3 consists of 14 residues. Germline values: CDR1 MNHEY, CDR2 SMNVEV (reference sequence). CDR3 residues: CASSLLANTGELFF. The DNA for the CDR3 is TGTGCCAGCAGTTTACTCGCGAACACCGGGGAGCTGTTTTTT.

The chain recombines TRBV4-2 with TRBJ2-1; 12 bases fit TRBD2. The CDR3 contains 16 residues. Germline values: CDR1 LGHNA, CDR2 YNFKEQ. V dropped 3 bases and J dropped 9; count of bases not matched to a gene: 9. DNA for the CDR3: TGTGCCAGCAGCCACACCCTAGCGGGAGGGCCCGTTGAGCAGTTCTTC. Protein: CASSHTLAGGPVEQFF.

A single count supports this clone. The J gene is TRBJ2-7, the V gene TRBV7-4; 8 bases are a match to TRBD1. Germline V gives CDR1 SGHVT, CDR2 SQSDAQ. The V gene end was trimmed by 5 bases and the J gene end by 0 bases; junction bases not matched to a gene: 9. CDR3 length equals 16 residues. The CDR3 reads CASSPNRDRPSYEQYF. The CDR3 DNA sequence: TGTGCCAGCAGCCCCAACCGGGACAGGCCCTCCTACGAGCAGTACTTC.

The chain recombines TRBV28 with TRBJ2-7; 14 bases are shared with TRBD2. This CDR3 contains 16 residues. Germline V gene sequence: CDR1 MDHEN, CDR2 SYDVKM. Germline trimming cut 0 bases from V and 3 bases from J; bases unmatched to any gene: 1. CDR3 region: CASSLWGTSGSYEQYF. DNA for the CDR3: TGTGCCAGCAGTTTATGGGGGACTAGCGGGAGCTACGAGCAGTACTTC.

The V gene is TRBV28, the J gene TRBJ2-3; 7 bases map to TRBD2. CDR3 length: 14 amino acids. Germline loops: CDR1 MDHEN, CDR2 SYDVKM. Unmatched junction bases numbered 6, after V lost 3 bases and J lost 6 bases. CDR3 residues: CASSLRGTYDTQYF. CDR3 in DNA: TGTGCCAGCAGTTTGCGGGGGACCTACGATACGCAGTATTTT.

The chain recombines TRBV4-3 with TRBJ1-3, with D perhaps matching TRBD1 (5 bases). Germline values: CDR1 LGHNA, CDR2 YSLEER. Trimming pared 0 bases from V and 2 bases from J, leaving 8 bases between. The CDR3 contains 15 residues. As DNA, the CDR3 is TGCGCCAGCAGCCAAGATGGGGGGGCTGGAAACACCATATATTTT. Translated: CASSQDGGAGNTIYF.

The chain recombines TRBV28 with TRBJ2-7; no clear D gene. The ends were cut back, 5 bases at V and 3 bases at J, with 5 bases in the middle. The CDR3 is made up of 11 amino acids. Germline CDR1 and CDR2: MDHEN and SYDVKM. The CDR3 region has the DNA TGTGCCAGCAGTACTATCTACGAGCAGTACTTC. Protein product: CASSTIYEQYF. The full variable domain, with the rest looked up from reference TRBV28 and TRBJ2-7, is DVKVTQSSRYLVKRTGEKVFLECVQDMDHENMFWYRQDPGLGLRLIYFSYDVKMKEKGDIPEGYSVSREKKERFSLILESASTNQTSMYLCASSTIYEQYFGPGTRLTVT.

The chain joins TRBV7-2 to TRBJ2-5, with unresolved D. V gave up 6 bases and J gave up 1 base, with 3 bases separating them. From germline, CDR1 is SGHTA and CDR2 FQGNSA. The CDR3 consists of 11 residues. CDR3 coding DNA: TGTGCCAGCAGACTCCAAGAGACCCAGTACTTC. This translates into CASRLQETQYF.

The V and J genes are TRBV7-8 and TRBJ2-1; D is perhaps TRBD1 (5 bases). Germline CDR1 and CDR2: SGHVS and FQNEAQ. Deletions cut 1 base from V and 4 bases from J, with 5 bases between. The CDR3 covers 13 residues. The chain's CDR3 is CASSLGQYNEQFF. As DNA, the CDR3 is TGTGCCAGCAGCTTAGGACAGTACAATGAGCAGTTCTTC.

The V call is TRBV5-5, the J call TRBJ2-2, with D perhaps TRBD2 (6 bases). Germline loops: CDR1 SGHKS, CDR2 YYEKEE (reference sequence). CDR3 length: 16 amino acids. Deletions cut 4 bases from V and 0 bases from J, with 13 bases between. CDR3: CASSAGPEANTGELFF. The CDR3, as DNA: TGTGCCAGCAGCGCGGGACCTGAGGCGAACACCGGGGAGCTGTTTTTT. The full variable domain, completed using reference TRBV5-5 and TRBJ2-2, is DAGVTQSPTHLIKTRGQQVTLRCSPISGHKSVSWYQQVLGQGPQFIFQYYEKEERGRGNFPDRFSARQFPNYSSELNVNALLLGDSALYLCASSAGPEANTGELFFGEGSRLTVL.

The chain couples TRBV28 to TRBJ2-7; 8 bases match TRBD1. The ends lost 5 bases at V and 0 bases at J; junction bases unmatched: 9. This CDR3 is 16 amino acids long. Germline values: CDR1 MDHEN, CDR2 SYDVKM. CDR3 amino acids: CASSTPHRGVSYEQYF. The CDR3 region has the DNA TGTGCCAGCAGTACCCCCCACAGGGGGGTCTCCTACGAGCAGTACTTC.

This clone was seen a handful of times. V usage is TRBV12-5 and J usage is TRBJ2-1, with TRBD2 identical over 8 bases. Germline CDR1 reads LGHNT; CDR2 reads FRNRAP. J gave up 7 bases and V 3 bases, and 2 bases lay outside the gene matches. CDR3 length equals 13 residues. The CDR3 loop reads CASGFSGGNEQFF. DNA of the CDR3: TGTGCTAGTGGTTTCTCGGGGGGGAATGAGCAGTTCTTC.

The chain combines TRBV5-4 with TRBJ2-1; 10 nucleotides line up with TRBD2. From germline, CDR1 is SGHNT and CDR2 YYREEE (reference sequence). The CDR3 covers 18 residues. Trimming cost V 0 bases and J 2 bases; bases outside gene matches: 8. The CDR3 DNA reads TGTGCCAGCAGCTTGGGGGGCGCTAGCGGGAGCACCTACAATGAGCAGTTCTTC. Protein sequence: CASSLGGASGSTYNEQFF.

This chain uses TRBV7-2 with TRBJ2-3; 8 bases map to TRBD2. Germline trimming cut 5 bases from V and 3 bases from J; bases unmatched to any gene: 4. CDR1 SGHTA and CDR2 FQGNSA come from the germline V gene. There are 14 residues in the CDR3. The CDR3 loop is CASSLTSVTDTQYF. DNA for the CDR3: TGTGCCAGCAGCCTGACTAGCGTGACAGATACGCAGTATTTT.

The chain carries TRBV27 and TRBJ1-2; D uncertain. Germline-derived CDR1 and CDR2 are MNHEY and SMNVEV (reference sequence). With 2 bases removed from V and 4 bases from J, the gap between germline ends came to 8 bases. The CDR3 covers 13 residues. The CDR3 region is CASSLGHSYGYTF. CDR3 sequence (DNA): TGTGCCAGCAGTTTAGGGCATAGCTATGGCTACACCTTC.